Shown below are 20 T cell receptor beta chains from a single sample sequenced in a study of preoperative IRX-2 immunotherapy in early breast cancer. Documented treatment: preoperative locoregional IRX-2 cytokine immunotherapy. Libraries were prepared by immunoSEQ multiplex PCR; TCRdb keeps only in-frame clonotypes and omits some of them. The table lists about 45,000 clones, 70% to 85% of them singletons, with more than 0.9% in the top ten. Sample: tumor tissue, taken after IRX-2 immunotherapy. These receptors all come from a human donor with breast cancer.

The chain joins TRBV15 to TRBJ2-2, with 11 positions matching TRBD2. The V gene end was trimmed by 5 bases and the J gene end by 1 base; junction bases not matched to a gene: 9. CDR1 and CDR2 (germline): LNHNV, YYDKDF (reference sequence). The CDR3 length is 18 residues. The CDR3 sequence: CATSGRVGTSGNTGELFF. CDR3 DNA sequence: TGTGCCACCAGCGGACGCGTAGGGACTAGCGGGAACACCGGGGAGCTGTTTTTT.

This chain joins TRBV29-1 and TRBJ1-4, with 7 bases identical to TRBD1. This CDR3 is 13 amino acids long. Germline CDR1 reads SQVTM; CDR2 reads ANQGSEA. With V trimmed by 7 bases and J by 8 bases, 10 bases remained unmatched. The DNA for the CDR3 is TGCAGCGCGTCAGGGGGTAAGGGGGAAAAACTGTTTTTT. It is translated as CSASGGKGEKLFF. Full variable domain (remainder filled in from reference TRBV29-1 and TRBJ1-4): SAVISQKPSRDICQRGTSLTIQCQVDSQVTMMFWYRQQPGQSLTLIATANQGSEATYESGFVIDKFPISRPNLTFSTLTVSNMSPEDSSIYLCSASGGKGEKLFFGSGTQLSVL.

This clone was observed a handful of times. This chain's CDR3 is CASSLGTIRQETQYF. CDR3 bases: TGTGCCAGCAGCTTGGGCACTATTAGGCAAGAGACCCAGTACTTC. The chain couples TRBV7-6 to TRBJ2-5; D not certain. Germline CDR1 SGHVS, CDR2 FNYEAQ. The length of the CDR3 is 15 residues. V was clipped by 3 bases and J by 2 bases, with 13 bases between them.

The chain has TRBV6-8 and TRBJ2-7, with D possibly being TRBD2 (6 bases). V was clipped by 11 bases and J by 0 bases, with 14 bases between them. The CDR3 is 13 amino acids. Looked up from germline, CDR1 is MNHGY and CDR2 is SAAAGT. The CDR3 here is CAAGGASSYEQYF. DNA of the CDR3: TGTGCCGCCGGAGGGGCTAGCTCCTACGAGCAGTACTTC.

This chain connects TRBV5-1 to TRBJ2-7; D gene unclear. The V gene's germline CDR1 is SGHRS and CDR2 YFSETQ. CDR3 length: 17 residues. V was shortened by 4 bases and J by 0 bases, with 20 bases between the two germline ends. The CDR3 loop is CASSPGVIATISYEQYF. The CDR3, as DNA: TGCGCCAGCAGCCCCGGTGTCATTGCCACCATCTCCTACGAGCAGTACTTC.

The CDR3 loop reads CASSPLAGDTSYEQYF. CDR3 DNA: TGTGCCAGCTCACCACTTGCGGGGGATACATCCTACGAGCAGTACTTC. J is TRBJ2-7 and V is TRBV18; 7 positions agree with TRBD2. The CDR3 contains 16 residues. With V trimmed by 1 base and J by 1 base, 7 bases remained unmatched. Germline CDR1 KGHSH, CDR2 LQKENI.

This clone is termed medium-sized. V usage is TRBV1 and J usage is TRBJ2-7. TRBV1 is a documented pseudogene. The CDR3 has 14 residues. The CDR3 nucleotides read TGCGCCAGCAGCAGTTCGGGGACCACCTACGAGCAGTACTTC. Protein product: CASSSSGTTYEQYF.

The V call is TRBV11-3, the J call TRBJ2-1; 11 bases are shared with TRBD2. V lost 3 bases to trimming and J lost 7 bases; unmatched junction nucleotides: 11. Looked up from germline, CDR1 is SGHNT and CDR2 is YENEEA. CDR3 length equals 17 residues. Here the CDR3 reads CASSLDNSGGADNEQFF. In DNA, the CDR3 is TGTGCCAGCAGCTTGGATAATAGCGGGGGGGCCGATAATGAGCAGTTCTTC.

The rearrangement joins TRBV7-5 to TRBJ2-4; the listed D gene, TRBD2, was not tested against the DNA. TRBV7-5 is assigned pseudogene status. CDR3 length: 15 amino acids. The CDR3 loop is CASSLDPSGKNIQYF. Here the CDR3 DNA reads TGTGCCAGCAGCTTAGATCCTAGCGGAAAAAACATTCAGTACTTC.

This chain's CDR3 is CASSPSMADVLTF. The CDR3 nucleotides are TGCGCCAGCAGCCCTTCTATGGCAGACGTCCTGACTTTC. The chain recombines TRBV23-1 with TRBJ2-6; D unclear. TRBV23-1 is an open reading frame whose function is uncertain. This CDR3 has 13 residues. V was trimmed by 6 bases and J by 11 bases, leaving 14 bases between them.

V gene TRBV11-3 combines with J gene TRBJ2-7; 10 bases agree with TRBD2. Per germline, CDR1 SGHNT and CDR2 YENEEA. V lost 2 bases, J lost 7 bases, and 11 bases stayed unmatched. The CDR3 is 16 amino acids. The CDR3 is CASSLTEPSLAGEQYF. The CDR3 nucleotides are TGTGCCAGCAGCTTAACCGAACCCTCACTAGCGGGAGAGCAGTACTTC.

The chain recombines TRBV11-3 with TRBJ2-1; TRBD2 matches at 7 bases. Germline CDR1 reads SGHNT; CDR2 reads YENEEA. The CDR3 covers 14 residues. Losses at the gene ends were 6 bases for V and 8 bases for J; bases not matched to a gene: 10. The CDR3 DNA reads TGTGCCAGCAGTGAACGGGGAGGGTTAGATGAGCAGTTCTTC. Its protein is CASSERGGLDEQFF.

This chain links TRBV11-3 with TRBJ2-7, with 10 bases matching TRBD1. Germline CDR1 SGHNT, CDR2 YENEEA. The V segment lost 3 bases and the J segment 3 bases; nucleotides outside the gene matches: 2. The length of the CDR3 is 14 residues. The CDR3 DNA is TGTGCCAGCAGCTTGGGACAGGGGTTCTACGAGCAGTACTTC. This translates into CASSLGQGFYEQYF. Complete variable domain (other parts from reference TRBV11-3 and TRBJ2-7): EAGVVQSPRYKIIEKKQPVAFWCNPISGHNTLYWYLQNLGQGPELLIRYENEEAVDDSQLPKDRFSAERLKGVDSTLKIQPAELGDSAVYLCASSLGQGFYEQYFGPGTRLTVT.

This chain connects TRBV19 to TRBJ2-3; D gene ambiguous. The CDR3 runs 12 residues. Deletions cut 6 bases from V and 1 base from J, with 5 bases between. CDR1 and CDR2 from the germline V gene are LNHDA and SQIVND (reference sequence). CDR3 residues: CASRPGTDTQYF. DNA of the CDR3: TGTGCCAGTAGACCCGGCACAGATACGCAGTATTTT.

The chain combines TRBV11-3 with TRBJ2-6, with D perhaps matching TRBD1 (6 bases). Germline assignment: CDR1 SGHNT and CDR2 YENEEA. The CDR3 sequence is 17 residues long. V lost 3 bases and J lost 4, with 16 bases in between. Here the CDR3 DNA reads TGTGCCAGCAGCTTGTCAGGGGCCCTAGGCGGGGCCAACGTCCTGACTTTC. This gives the protein CASSLSGALGGANVLTF.

Only a few counts were recorded for this clone. J is TRBJ1-5 and V is TRBV6-8; TRBD1 matches 9 bases. With 0 bases clipped from V and 6 bases from J, the junction kept 3 bases outside the gene matches. This CDR3 region has 15 residues. CDR1 and CDR2 (germline): MNHGY, SAAAGT. The CDR3 loop reads CASSYSGTGSQPQHF. The CDR3 DNA follows: TGTGCCAGCAGTTACTCGGGGACAGGGAGTCAGCCCCAGCATTTT.

The V gene is TRBV5-1, the J gene TRBJ2-5; D possibly matches TRBD1 or TRBD2 (7 bases each). V lost 2 bases and J 2 bases, leaving 10 bases between the germline ends. The CDR3 has 14 residues. CDR1 is SGHRS, CDR2 YFSETQ, per germline. DNA of the CDR3: TGCGCCAGCAGCTTCCAGGGGGGGCAAGAGACCCAGTACTTC. This sequence encodes CASSFQGGQETQYF.

CDR3 nucleotide sequence: TGTGCCAGCAGTCATACACCGGGACAAACCTACGAGCAGTACTTC. Translating gives CASSHTPGQTYEQYF. V and J are TRBV6-8 and TRBJ2-7; D possibly corresponds to TRBD1 (6 bases). V lost 5 bases, J lost 2 bases, and 16 bases lay in between. The germline V gene encodes CDR1 MNHGY and CDR2 SAAAGT. This CDR3 has 15 residues.

This clone qualifies as medium-sized. The DNA of the CDR3 is TGTGCCAGCAGCTTAAATCTGGCTAATGAAAAACTGTTTTTT. It yields the protein CASSLNLANEKLFF. This chain links TRBV11-3 with TRBJ1-4; D is uncertain. CDR1 is SGHNT and CDR2 is YENEEA in the germline V gene. The V end lost 2 bases, the J end lost 3 bases, and 7 bases lay between the germline ends. The CDR3 length is 14 residues.

V and J are TRBV19 and TRBJ2-7; D might be TRBD2 (5 bases). Deletions cut 4 bases from V and 0 bases from J, with 10 bases between. The CDR3 loop spans 14 amino acids. Looked up from germline, CDR1 is LNHDA and CDR2 is SQIVND (reference sequence). The CDR3 DNA reads as TGTGCCAGTAGTAAGGACTCAATCTCCTACGAGCAGTACTTC. Amino acids: CASSKDSISYEQYF.